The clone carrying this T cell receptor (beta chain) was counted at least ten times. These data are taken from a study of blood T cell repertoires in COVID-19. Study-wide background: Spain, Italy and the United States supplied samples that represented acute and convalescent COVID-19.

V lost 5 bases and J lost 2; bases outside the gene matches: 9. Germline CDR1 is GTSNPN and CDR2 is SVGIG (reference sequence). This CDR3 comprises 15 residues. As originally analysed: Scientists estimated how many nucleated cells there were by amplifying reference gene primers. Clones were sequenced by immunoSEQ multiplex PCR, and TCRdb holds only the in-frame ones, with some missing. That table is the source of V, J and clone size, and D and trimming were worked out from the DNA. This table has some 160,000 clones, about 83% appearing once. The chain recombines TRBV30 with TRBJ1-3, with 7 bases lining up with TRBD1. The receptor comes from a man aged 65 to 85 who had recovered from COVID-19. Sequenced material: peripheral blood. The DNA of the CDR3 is TGTGCCTGGGCTAGACAGGGATCAGCTGGAAACACCATATATTTT. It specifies CAWARQGSAGNTIYF.